The 2 T cell receptor beta chains listed next were all sequenced from one sample in a study of regulatory T cells in long-lasting Graves disease. Time point in this sample: persistent/refractory GD, antithyroid drugs over 5 years with positive TRAb. The TCR library was made from RNA extracted from PBMCs. TCR beta libraries were built with iRepertoire HTBI primers and Arm-PCR of CDR3 regions. TCRdb processed the multiplex PCR reads anew with MiXCR; each CDR3 protein has one entry. The table includes about 470,000 distinct CDR3 sequences, about 22% detected once. This specimen was peripheral blood mononuclear cells (PBMCs), taken when the disease was refractory, from a patient treated with antithyroid drugs. These receptors all come from a female donor with Graves disease.

Note on this clonotype: With a much larger clone just one base away, this may be a read error. CDR3 sequence (DNA): TGTGCCAGCAGTTTAGGTAGCGGGAGTTTGGGGGAGACCCTGTACTTC. This sequence encodes CASSLGSGSLGETLYF. This chain uses TRBV27 with TRBJ2-5; 9 bases agree with TRBD2. CDR3 length: 16 amino acids. Germline CDR1 and CDR2: MNHEY and SMNVEV (reference sequence).

This clonotype has a count of ten or more. This chain links TRBV6-1 with TRBJ1-4; D is unresolved. CDR3 length equals 15 residues. Trimming stripped 0 bases from V and 4 bases from J, with 9 bases between. Germline CDR1 and CDR2: MNHNS and SASEGT. Here the CDR3 DNA reads TGTGCCAGCAGTGAAGCGGAGGGCGGTAATGAAAAACTGTTTTTT. It specifies CASSEAEGGNEKLFF.